The present T cell receptor beta chain was sequenced within a study of OX40 agonist ivuxolimab in advanced cancers. Sequencing was performed with immunoSEQ multiplex PCR; in TCRdb, only in-frame clones are kept and a portion is missing. The table lists 77,000 or so clones, approximately 85% of them singletons. CDR1 SGHAT and CDR2 FQNNGV come from the germline V gene. V was shortened by 4 bases and J by 1 base, with 7 bases between the two germline ends. The CDR3 extends over 14 amino acids. The gene calls are TRBV11-2 and TRBJ2-2; D not resolved. The sequence was collected from an adult with an advanced solid tumor such as melanoma, head and neck, liver or kidney cancer. The sequencing used CD4+ or CD8+ T cells sorted from blood, collected in a trial of the OX40 agonist ivuxolimab. CDR3 bases: TGTGCCAGCAGCTGGGTGGGGAACACCGGGGAGCTGTTTTTT. Its protein is CASSWVGNTGELFF.